The 3 T cell receptor beta chains below come from one sample, sequenced in a study of CD8 T cells in ankylosing spondylitis. TCRdb reprocessed the 5' RACE reads via MiXCR and lists one record per CDR3 protein. The sample comprises 200,000 to 250,000 distinct CDR3 sequences, roughly 32% of which are singletons, and 4% to 5.5% rests with the top ten. Sequenced: blood, either unsorted or a sorted T cell fraction (not recorded which). The origin of the receptors is a male donor with ankylosing spondylitis or in good health (not recorded which).

The gene calls are TRBV20-1 and TRBJ1-5; 11 bases align to TRBD1. V lost 3 bases, J lost 11 bases, and 9 bases stayed unmatched. CDR3 length: 14 amino acids. The V gene's germline CDR1 is DFQATT and CDR2 SNEGSKA (reference sequence). This CDR3 is CSASGTGGELAQHF. The CDR3 coding sequence is TGCAGTGCTAGCGGGACAGGGGGGGAATTAGCCCAGCATTTT.

V and J are TRBV12-3 or TRBV12-4 and TRBJ2-1, with D possibly matching TRBD1 (5 bases). The CDR3 totals 15 residues. Trimming left V 4 bases short and J 4 bases short, with 14 bases between. The CDR3 coding sequence is TGTGCCAGCAGTTACCGACAGAATGTTTACAATGAGCAGTTCTTC. Its translation: CASSYRQNVYNEQFF.

The chain couples TRBV10-3 to TRBJ2-7; perhaps D is TRBD1 or TRBD2 (6 bases each). The CDR3 extends over 14 amino acids. V was shortened by 3 bases and J by 8 bases, with 17 bases between the two germline ends. CDR1 ENHRY and CDR2 SYGVKD come from the germline V gene. DNA for the CDR3: TGTGCCATCAGTGACCAAGGGGGGAGTAGTCAGCAGTACTTC. The encoded protein is CAISDQGGSSQQYF.